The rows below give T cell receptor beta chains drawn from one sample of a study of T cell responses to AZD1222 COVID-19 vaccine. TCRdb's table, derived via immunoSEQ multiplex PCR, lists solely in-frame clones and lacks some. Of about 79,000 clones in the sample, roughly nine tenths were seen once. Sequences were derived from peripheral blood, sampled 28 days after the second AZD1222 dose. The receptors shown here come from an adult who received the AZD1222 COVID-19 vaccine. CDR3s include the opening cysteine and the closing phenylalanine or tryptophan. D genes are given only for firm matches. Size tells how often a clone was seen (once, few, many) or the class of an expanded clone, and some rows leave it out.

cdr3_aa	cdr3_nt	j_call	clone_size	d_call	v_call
CASSLTDRGPSGTEAFF	TGTGCCAGCAGCTTAACGGACAGGGGGCCGAGTGGCACTGAAGCTTTCTTT	TRBJ1-1	.	TRBD1	TRBV7-3
CASSPTGAAMNTEAFF	TGTGCCAGCAGCCCTACAGGTGCAGCCATGAACACTGAAGCTTTCTTT	TRBJ1-1	.	.	TRBV28
CAITGQVNQPQHF	TGTGCCATCACCGGACAAGTCAATCAGCCCCAGCATTTT	TRBJ1-5	few	.	TRBV10-3
CASSSLAGGTEQYF	TGCGCCAGCAGCAGTCTAGCGGGAGGGACCGAGCAGTACTTC	TRBJ2-7	once	TRBD2	TRBV5-1
CASSPDSLNTEAFF	TGTGCCAGCTCACCGGACAGCTTGAACACTGAAGCTTTCTTT	TRBJ1-1	once	.	TRBV18
CASSFLAGGPPAGQYF	TGCGCCAGCAGCTTTCTAGCGGGAGGCCCTCCCGCGGGACAGTACTTC	TRBJ2-7	.	TRBD2	TRBV5-1
CASSLSSGSQEQFF	TGTGCCAGCAGCTTGTCTAGCGGGAGTCAAGAGCAGTTCTTC	TRBJ2-1	.	TRBD2	TRBV7-3
CASSSDSHTNYGYTF	TGTGCCAGCAGCTCAGACAGTCACACTAACTATGGCTACACCTTC	TRBJ1-2	.	.	TRBV5-4
CASSSGQAFQETQYF	TGCGCCAGCAGCAGCGGGCAGGCTTTTCAAGAGACCCAGTACTTC	TRBJ2-5	once	.	TRBV5-1
CSAGFMNTEAFF	TGCAGCGCGGGATTCATGAACACTGAAGCTTTCTTT	TRBJ1-1	.	.	TRBV29-1
CASSFRGDGAKNIQYF	TGTGCCAGCAGCTTTCGAGGGGATGGGGCCAAAAACATTCAGTACTTC	TRBJ2-4	few	.	TRBV7-9
CASSPVPEAGYTF	TGTGCCAGCAGCCCCGTCCCGGAGGCTGGCTACACCTTC	TRBJ1-2	.	.	TRBV11-1
CASSERLAGGELFF	TGTGCCAGCAGTGAAAGGCTAGCGGGCGGGGAGCTGTTTTTT	TRBJ2-2	.	TRBD2	TRBV6-1
CASSSPWRPGRYGYTF	TGTGCCAGCAGTTCCCCATGGAGGCCCGGCAGATATGGCTACACCTTC	TRBJ1-2	.	.	TRBV6-5
CASSPGLTTGELFF	TGTGCCAGCAGCCCGGGACTTACCACCGGGGAGCTGTTTTTT	TRBJ2-2	.	.	TRBV5-5
CASLGFVEAFF	TGTGCCAGTCTTGGCTTTGTAGAAGCTTTCTTT	TRBJ1-1	.	.	TRBV19
CASSQQDSPWNEQFF	TGCGCCAGCAGCCAACAGGACAGCCCATGGAATGAGCAGTTCTTC	TRBJ2-1	.	.	TRBV4-1
CASSLARNTIYF	TGTGCCAGCAGTTTAGCCAGAAACACCATATATTTT	TRBJ1-3	few	.	TRBV12-3/TRBV12-4
CASGTYNSPLHF	TGTGCCAGCGGGACTTACAATTCACCCCTCCACTTT	TRBJ1-6	.	.	TRBV6-5
CASSLRRDEQFF	TGCGCCAGCAGCTTGCGGCGAGATGAGCAGTTCTTC	TRBJ2-1	.	.	TRBV5-1
CASKIVAASGDGYTF	TGTGCCAGTAAGATCGTAGCCGCGAGCGGAGATGGCTACACCTTC	TRBJ1-2	once	.	TRBV19
CASSRDFSGANVLTF	TGTGCCAGCAGCCGGGACTTCTCTGGGGCCAACGTCCTGACTTTC	TRBJ2-6	.	.	TRBV14
CATSRDHRDGYTF	TGTGCCACCAGCAGAGATCACAGGGATGGCTACACCTTC	TRBJ1-2	.	.	TRBV15
CASSRSTATNEKLFF	TGTGCCAGCTCCCGTTCCACCGCAACTAATGAAAAACTGTTTTTT	TRBJ1-4	.	.	TRBV18
CASSPTVSSGNTIYF	TGTGCCAGTAGCCCAACAGTAAGCTCTGGAAACACCATATATTTT	TRBJ1-3	.	.	TRBV19
CASSKYTGGDTEAFF	TGTGCCAGCAGTAAGTATACAGGGGGCGACACTGAAGCTTTCTTT	TRBJ1-1	.	TRBD1	TRBV6-5
CAIGGTVMNTEAFF	TGTGCCATCGGGGGGACAGTCATGAACACTGAAGCTTTCTTT	TRBJ1-1	once	TRBD1	TRBV15
CASSFSQGYQPQHF	TGTGCCAGCAGTTTTAGTCAGGGGTATCAGCCCCAGCATTTT	TRBJ1-5	once	.	TRBV28
CASSPMNRSSGVSYNEQFF	TGTGCCAGCTCACCGATGAATAGATCAAGCGGGGTCTCCTACAATGAGCAGTTCTTC	TRBJ2-1	.	TRBD2	TRBV18
CASSSLPVGGNQPQHF	TGTGCCAGCAGCTCCCTTCCCGTCGGTGGCAATCAGCCCCAGCATTTT	TRBJ1-5	.	.	TRBV7-2
CASSLLLNEQFF	TGTGCCAGCAGTTTGCTACTAAATGAGCAGTTCTTC	TRBJ2-1	once	.	TRBV12-3/TRBV12-4
CASSLRPAHPPLHF	TGTGCCAGCAGTTTAAGGCCGGCTCATCCACCCCTCCACTTT	TRBJ1-6	.	.	TRBV28
CASSQGVDAGNTIYF	TGCGCCAGCAGCCAAGGGGTGGACGCCGGAAACACCATATATTTT	TRBJ1-3	.	.	TRBV4-1
CASQPKHTDTQYF	TGTGCCAGTCAGCCTAAACACACAGATACGCAGTATTTT	TRBJ2-3	.	.	TRBV12-3/TRBV12-4
CASSQGPYTEAFF	TGTGCCAGCAGCCAGGGCCCCTACACTGAAGCTTTCTTT	TRBJ1-1	.	.	TRBV12-3/TRBV12-4
CASSYSGSGNYEQYF	TGTGCCAGCAGTTATTCTGGTAGCGGAAATTACGAGCAGTACTTC	TRBJ2-7	.	.	TRBV5-4
CASSFPGQGLGYGYTF	TGTGCCAGCAGCTTCCCAGGCCAGGGCCTGGGGTATGGCTACACCTTC	TRBJ1-2	.	.	TRBV21-1